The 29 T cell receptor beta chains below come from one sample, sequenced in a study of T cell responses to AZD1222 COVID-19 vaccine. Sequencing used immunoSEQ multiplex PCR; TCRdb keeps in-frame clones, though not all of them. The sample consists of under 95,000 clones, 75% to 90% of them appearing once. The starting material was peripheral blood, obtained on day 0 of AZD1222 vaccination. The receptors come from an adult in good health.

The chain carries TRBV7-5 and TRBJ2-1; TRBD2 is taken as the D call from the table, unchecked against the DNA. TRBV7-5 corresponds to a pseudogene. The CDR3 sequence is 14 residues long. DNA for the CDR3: TGTGCCACACAAAAATACCCAGTACAAGCGAGGCAGTTCTTC. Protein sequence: CATQKYPVQARQFF.

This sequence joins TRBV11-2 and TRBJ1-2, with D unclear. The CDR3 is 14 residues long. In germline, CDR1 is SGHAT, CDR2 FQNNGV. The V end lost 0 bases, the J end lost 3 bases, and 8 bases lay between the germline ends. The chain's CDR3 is CASSLDRVDYGYTF. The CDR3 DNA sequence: TGTGCCAGCAGCTTAGATCGGGTGGACTATGGCTACACCTTC.

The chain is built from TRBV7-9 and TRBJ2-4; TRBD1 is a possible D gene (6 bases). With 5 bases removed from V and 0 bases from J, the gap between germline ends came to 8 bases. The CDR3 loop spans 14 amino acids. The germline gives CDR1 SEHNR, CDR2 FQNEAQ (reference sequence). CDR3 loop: CASSAQGAKNIQYF. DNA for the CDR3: TGTGCCAGCAGCGCACAGGGAGCCAAAAACATTCAGTACTTC. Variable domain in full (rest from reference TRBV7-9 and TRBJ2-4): DTGVSQNPRHKITKRGQNVTFRCDPISEHNRLYWYRQTLGQGPEFLTYFQNEAQLEKSRLLSDRFSAERPKGSFSTLEIQRTEQGDSAMYLCASSAQGAKNIQYFGAGTRLSVL.

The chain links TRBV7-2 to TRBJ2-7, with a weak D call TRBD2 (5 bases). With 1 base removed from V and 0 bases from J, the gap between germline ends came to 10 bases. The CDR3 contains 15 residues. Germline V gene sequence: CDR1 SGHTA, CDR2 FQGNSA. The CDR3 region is CASSLVGESSYEQYF. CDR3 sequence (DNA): TGTGCCAGCAGCTTAGTCGGGGAAAGCTCCTACGAGCAGTACTTC. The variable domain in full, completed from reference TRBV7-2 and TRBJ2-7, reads GAGVSQSPSNKVTEKGKDVELRCDPISGHTALYWYRQSLGQGLEFLIYFQGNSAPDKSGLPSDRFSAERTGGSVSTLTIQRTQQEDSAVYLCASSLVGESSYEQYFGPGTRLTVT.

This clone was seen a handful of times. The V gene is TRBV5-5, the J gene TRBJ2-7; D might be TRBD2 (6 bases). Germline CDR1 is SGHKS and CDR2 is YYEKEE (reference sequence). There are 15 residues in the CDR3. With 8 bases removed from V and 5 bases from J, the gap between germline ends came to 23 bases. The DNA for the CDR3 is TGTGCCAGTTTCCTCGGGGGAGGATCGAGCCACGAGCAGTACTTC. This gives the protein CASFLGGGSSHEQYF.

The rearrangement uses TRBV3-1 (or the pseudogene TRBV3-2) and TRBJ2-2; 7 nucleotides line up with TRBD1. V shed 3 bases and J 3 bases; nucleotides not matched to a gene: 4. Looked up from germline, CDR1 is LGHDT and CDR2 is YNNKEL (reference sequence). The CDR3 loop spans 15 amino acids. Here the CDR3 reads CASSHDRVDTGELFF. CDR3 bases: TGTGCCAGCAGCCATGACAGGGTAGACACCGGGGAGCTGTTTTTT.

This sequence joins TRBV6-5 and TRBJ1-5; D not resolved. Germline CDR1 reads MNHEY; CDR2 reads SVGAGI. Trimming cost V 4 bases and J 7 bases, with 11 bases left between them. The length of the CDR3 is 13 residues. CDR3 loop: CASSSRDRQPQHF. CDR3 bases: TGTGCCAGCAGTTCAAGGGATCGCCAGCCCCAGCATTTT.

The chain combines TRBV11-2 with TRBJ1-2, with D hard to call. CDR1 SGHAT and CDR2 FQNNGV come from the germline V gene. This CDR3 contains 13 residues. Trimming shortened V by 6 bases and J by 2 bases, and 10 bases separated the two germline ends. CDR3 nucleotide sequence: TGTGCCAGCAGATCCCTATTAAACTATGGCTACACCTTC. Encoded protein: CASRSLLNYGYTF.

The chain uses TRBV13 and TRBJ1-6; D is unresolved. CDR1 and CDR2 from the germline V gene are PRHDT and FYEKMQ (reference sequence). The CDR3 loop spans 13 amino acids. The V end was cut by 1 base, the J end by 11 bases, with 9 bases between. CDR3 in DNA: TGTGCCAGCAGCTTAGAAAATCAGCCACCCCTCCACTTT. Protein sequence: CASSLENQPPLHF.

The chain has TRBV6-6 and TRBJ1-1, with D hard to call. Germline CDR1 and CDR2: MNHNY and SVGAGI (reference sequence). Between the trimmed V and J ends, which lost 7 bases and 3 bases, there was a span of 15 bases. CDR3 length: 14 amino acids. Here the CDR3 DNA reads TGTGCCAGCACTACGACCTCCTTACACACTGAAGCTTTCTTT. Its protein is CASTTTSLHTEAFF.

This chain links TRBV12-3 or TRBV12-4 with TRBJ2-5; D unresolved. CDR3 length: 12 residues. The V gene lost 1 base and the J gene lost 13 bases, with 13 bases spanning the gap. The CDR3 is CASSLDTQLGYF. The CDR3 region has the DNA TGTGCCAGCAGTTTAGACACTCAGCTGGGGTACTTC.

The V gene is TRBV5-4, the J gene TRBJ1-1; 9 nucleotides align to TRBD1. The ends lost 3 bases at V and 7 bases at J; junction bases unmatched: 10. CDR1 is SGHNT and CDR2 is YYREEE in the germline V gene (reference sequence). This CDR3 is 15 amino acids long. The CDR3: CASSSPNTGGVEAFF. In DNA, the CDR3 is TGTGCCAGCAGCTCGCCGAATACAGGGGGCGTTGAAGCTTTCTTT.

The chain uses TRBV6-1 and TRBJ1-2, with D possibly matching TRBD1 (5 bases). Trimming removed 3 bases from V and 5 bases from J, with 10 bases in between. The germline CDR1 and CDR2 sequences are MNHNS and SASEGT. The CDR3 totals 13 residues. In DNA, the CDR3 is TGTGCCAGCAGTGACAGGGTTGGGTATGGCTACACCTTC. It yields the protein CASSDRVGYGYTF.

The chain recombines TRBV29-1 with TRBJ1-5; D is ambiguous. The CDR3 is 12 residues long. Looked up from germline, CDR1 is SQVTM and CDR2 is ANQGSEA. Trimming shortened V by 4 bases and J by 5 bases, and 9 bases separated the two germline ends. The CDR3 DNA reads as TGCAGCGTTGGGGAGGGAGATCAGCCCCAGCATTTT. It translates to CSVGEGDQPQHF.

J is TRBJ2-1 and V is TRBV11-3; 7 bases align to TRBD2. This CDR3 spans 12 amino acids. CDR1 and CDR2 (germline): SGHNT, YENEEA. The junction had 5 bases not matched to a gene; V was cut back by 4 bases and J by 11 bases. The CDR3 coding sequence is TGTGCCAGCAGCTCAAGGGGAGGGAAGCAGTTCTTC. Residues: CASSSRGGKQFF.

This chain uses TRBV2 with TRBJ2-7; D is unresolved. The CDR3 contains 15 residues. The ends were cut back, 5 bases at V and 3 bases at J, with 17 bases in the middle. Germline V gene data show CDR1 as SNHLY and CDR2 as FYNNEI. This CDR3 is CASSPNSDIGYEQYF. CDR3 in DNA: TGTGCCAGCAGTCCCAACTCTGATATCGGCTACGAGCAGTACTTC.

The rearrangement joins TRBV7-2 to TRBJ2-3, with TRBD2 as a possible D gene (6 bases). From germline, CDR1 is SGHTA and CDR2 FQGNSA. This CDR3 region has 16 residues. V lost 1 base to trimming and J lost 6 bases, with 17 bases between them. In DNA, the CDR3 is TGTGCCAGCAGCTTAGGTGGGGTCGGCGGGGTGGATACGCAGTATTTT. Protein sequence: CASSLGGVGGVDTQYF.

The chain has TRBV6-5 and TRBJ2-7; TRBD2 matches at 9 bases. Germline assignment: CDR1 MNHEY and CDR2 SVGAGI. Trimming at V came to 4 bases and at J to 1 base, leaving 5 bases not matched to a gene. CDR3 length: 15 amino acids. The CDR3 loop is CASSFTSGPSYEQYF. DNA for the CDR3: TGTGCCAGCAGTTTCACTAGCGGGCCTTCCTACGAGCAGTACTTC.

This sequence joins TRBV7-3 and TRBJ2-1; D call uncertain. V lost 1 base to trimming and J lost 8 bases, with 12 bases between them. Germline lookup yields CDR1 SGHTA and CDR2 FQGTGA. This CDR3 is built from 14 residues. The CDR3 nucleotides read TGTGCCAGCAGCTTAATAGGGATAGAAGATGAGCAGTTCTTC. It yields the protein CASSLIGIEDEQFF.

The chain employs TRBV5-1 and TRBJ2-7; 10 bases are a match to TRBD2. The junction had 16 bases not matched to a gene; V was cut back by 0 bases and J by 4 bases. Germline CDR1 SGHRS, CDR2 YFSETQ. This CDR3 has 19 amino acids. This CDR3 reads CASSLEPGVASGSKYEQYF. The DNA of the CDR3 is TGCGCCAGCAGCTTGGAGCCGGGGGTCGCTAGCGGGAGTAAGTACGAGCAGTACTTC.

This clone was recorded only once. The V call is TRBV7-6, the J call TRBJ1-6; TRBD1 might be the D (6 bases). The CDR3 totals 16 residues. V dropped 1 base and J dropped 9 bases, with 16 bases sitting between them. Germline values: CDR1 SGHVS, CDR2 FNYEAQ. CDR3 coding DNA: TGTGCCAGCAGCTTAGTCATGGGGGGGGCCGGTTCACCCCTCCACTTT. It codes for CASSLVMGGAGSPLHF.

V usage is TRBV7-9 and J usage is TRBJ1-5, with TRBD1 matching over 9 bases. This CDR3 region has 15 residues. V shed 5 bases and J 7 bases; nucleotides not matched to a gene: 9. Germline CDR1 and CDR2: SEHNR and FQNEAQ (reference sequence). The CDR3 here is CASSPDRGGGQPQHF. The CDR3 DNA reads TGTGCCAGCAGCCCGGACAGGGGCGGGGGCCAGCCCCAGCATTTT. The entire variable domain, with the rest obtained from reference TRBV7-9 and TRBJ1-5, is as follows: DTGVSQNPRHKITKRGQNVTFRCDPISEHNRLYWYRQTLGQGPEFLTYFQNEAQLEKSRLLSDRFSAERPKGSFSTLEIQRTEQGDSAMYLCASSPDRGGGQPQHFGDGTRLSIL.

Here the CDR3 reads CASRAQNQGIDTEAFF. The DNA for the CDR3 is TGCGCCAGCAGGGCTCAAAACCAGGGGATTGACACTGAAGCTTTCTTT. This chain joins TRBV4-3 and TRBJ1-1, with a possible D match to TRBD1 (6 bases). The CDR3 is made up of 16 amino acids. Trimming pared 6 bases from V and 3 bases from J, leaving 20 bases between. The germline gives CDR1 LGHNA, CDR2 YSLEER.

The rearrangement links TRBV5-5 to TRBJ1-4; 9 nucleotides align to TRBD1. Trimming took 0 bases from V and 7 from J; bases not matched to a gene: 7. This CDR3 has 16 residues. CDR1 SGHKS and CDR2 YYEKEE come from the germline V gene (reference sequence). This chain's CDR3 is CASSLDTGQGFEKLFF. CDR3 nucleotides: TGTGCCAGCAGCTTGGACACGGGACAGGGATTTGAAAAACTGTTTTTT.

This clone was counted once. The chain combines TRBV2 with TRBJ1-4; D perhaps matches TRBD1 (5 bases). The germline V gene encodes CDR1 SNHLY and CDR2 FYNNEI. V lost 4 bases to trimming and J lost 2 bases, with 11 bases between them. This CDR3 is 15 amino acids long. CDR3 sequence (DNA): TGTGCCAGCAGTGTCGGGGCGGAGACTAATGAAAAACTGTTTTTT. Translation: CASSVGAETNEKLFF. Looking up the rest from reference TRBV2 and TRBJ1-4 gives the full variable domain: EPEVTQTPSHQVTQMGQEVILRCVPISNHLYFYWYRQILGQKVEFLVSFYNNEISEKSEIFDDQFSVERPDGSNFTLKIRSTKLEDSAMYFCASSVGAETNEKLFFGSGTQLSVL.

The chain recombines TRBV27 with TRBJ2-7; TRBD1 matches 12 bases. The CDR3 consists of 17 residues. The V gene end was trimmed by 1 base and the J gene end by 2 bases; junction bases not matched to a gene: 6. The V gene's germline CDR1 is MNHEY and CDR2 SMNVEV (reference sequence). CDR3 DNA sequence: TGTGCCAGCAGTTTATTGGGACAGGGGGCCAACACCTACGAGCAGTACTTC. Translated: CASSLLGQGANTYEQYF.

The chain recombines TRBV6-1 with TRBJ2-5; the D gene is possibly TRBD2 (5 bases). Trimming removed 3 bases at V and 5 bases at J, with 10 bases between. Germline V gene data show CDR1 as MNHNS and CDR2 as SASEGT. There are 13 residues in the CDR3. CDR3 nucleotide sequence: TGTGCCAGCAGTGAGTTTTGGGAGGAGACCCAGTACTTC. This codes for CASSEFWEETQYF.

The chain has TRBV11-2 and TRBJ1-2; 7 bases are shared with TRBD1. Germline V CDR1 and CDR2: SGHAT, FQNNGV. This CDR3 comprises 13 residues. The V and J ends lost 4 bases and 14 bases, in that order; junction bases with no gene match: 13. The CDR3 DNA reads TGTGCCAGCAGCTCGACAGGGCCCCAGGCGGGTACCTTC. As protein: CASSSTGPQAGTF.

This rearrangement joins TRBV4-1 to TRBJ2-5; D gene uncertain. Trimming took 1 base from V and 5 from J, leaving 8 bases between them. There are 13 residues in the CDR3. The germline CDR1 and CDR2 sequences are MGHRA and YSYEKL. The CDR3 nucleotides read TGCGCCAGCAGCCAAGGTCCGGTGGAGACCCAGTACTTC. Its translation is CASSQGPVETQYF.